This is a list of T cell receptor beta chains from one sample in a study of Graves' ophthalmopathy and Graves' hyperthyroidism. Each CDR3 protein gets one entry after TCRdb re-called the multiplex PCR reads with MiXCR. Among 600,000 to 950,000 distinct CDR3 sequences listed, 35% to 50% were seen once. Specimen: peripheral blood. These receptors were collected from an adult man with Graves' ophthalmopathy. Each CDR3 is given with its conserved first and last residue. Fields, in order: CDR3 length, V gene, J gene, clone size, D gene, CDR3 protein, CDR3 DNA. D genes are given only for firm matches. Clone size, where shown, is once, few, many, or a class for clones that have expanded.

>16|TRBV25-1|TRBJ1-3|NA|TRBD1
CASSMRDSLSGNTIYF
TGTGCCAGCAGTATGCGGGACAGCCTCTCTGGAAACACCATATATTTT
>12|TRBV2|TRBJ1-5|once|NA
CATLGDDSYQHF
TGTGCCACGTTAGGTGACGACAGCTACCAGCATTTT
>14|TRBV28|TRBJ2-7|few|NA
CASSFEQGSYEQYF
TGTGCCAGCAGTTTTGAGCAGGGGTCCTACGAGCAGTACTTC
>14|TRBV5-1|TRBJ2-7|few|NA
CASSSFSGPYEQYF
TGCGCCAGCAGCTCCTTTAGCGGCCCCTACGAGCAGTACTTC
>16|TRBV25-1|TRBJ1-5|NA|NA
CASSYLYRAVNQPQHF
TGTGCCAGCAGTTACTTGTACAGGGCAGTCAATCAGCCCCAGCATTTT
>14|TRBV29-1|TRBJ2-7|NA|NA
CSAWGTTPSYGQYF
TGCAGCGCTTGGGGGACCACACCTTCCTACGGGCAGTACTTC
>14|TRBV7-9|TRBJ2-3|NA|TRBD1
CASSRQQGADTQYF
TGCGCCAGCAGCCGACAACAGGGGGCAGATACGCAGTATTTT
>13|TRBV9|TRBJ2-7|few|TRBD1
CASSVGTGDEQYF
TGTGCCAGCAGCGTAGGGACAGGGGACGAGCAGTACTTC
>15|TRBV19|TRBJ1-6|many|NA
CASSVGSGSNSPLHF
TGTGCCAGTTCCGTCGGTTCAGGAAGTAATTCACCCCTCCACTTT
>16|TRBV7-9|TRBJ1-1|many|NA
CASSQGPGQMNTEAFF
TGTGCCAGCAGCCAGGGTCCGGGACAAATGAACACTGAAGCTTTCTTT
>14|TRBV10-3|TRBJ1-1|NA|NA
CAISESGRETEAFF
TGTGCCATCAGTGAGAGCGGAAGGGAAACTGAAGCTTTCTTT
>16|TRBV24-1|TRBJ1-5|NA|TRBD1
CATSAFRTGNVSPQHF
TGTGCCACCAGTGCTTTCCGGACAGGGAATGTCTCGCCCCAGCATTTT
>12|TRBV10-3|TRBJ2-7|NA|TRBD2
CAISPSGIEQYF
TGTGCCATCAGCCCTAGCGGGATCGAGCAGTACTTC
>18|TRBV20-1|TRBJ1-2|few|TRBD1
CSARDQGQGAVEEDGYTF
TGCAGTGCTAGAGATCAGGGACAGGGGGCCGTAGAAGAGGATGGCTACACCTTC
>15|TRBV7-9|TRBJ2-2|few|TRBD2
CASSQLAGATGELFF
TGTGCCAGCAGCCAATTAGCGGGAGCCACCGGGGAGCTGTTTTTT
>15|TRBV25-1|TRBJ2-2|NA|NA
CASSARGLLAGELFF
TGTGCCAGCAGTGCTAGAGGGCTTCTCGCCGGGGAGCTGTTTTTT
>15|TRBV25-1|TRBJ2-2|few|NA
CASSYMRGHTGELFF
TGTGCCAGCAGTTACATGCGGGGACACACCGGGGAGCTGTTTTTT
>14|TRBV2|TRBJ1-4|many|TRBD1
CASRPGTGFEKLFF
TGTGCCAGCAGACCCGGGACAGGCTTTGAAAAACTGTTTTTT
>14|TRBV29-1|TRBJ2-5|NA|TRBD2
CSSPGLAGTATQYF
TGCAGCAGCCCAGGACTAGCGGGCACCGCGACCCAGTACTTC
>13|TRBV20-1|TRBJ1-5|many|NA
CSAHVLSNQPQHF
TGCAGTGCTCACGTTCTTAGCAATCAGCCCCAGCATTTT
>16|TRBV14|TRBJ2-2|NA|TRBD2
CASSLYTGTTGGELFF
TGTGCCAGCAGCCTGTATACGGGGACTACCGGCGGGGAGCTGTTTTTT
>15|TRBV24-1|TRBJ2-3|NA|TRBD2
CATSASGTRADTQYF
TGTGCCACCAGTGCCAGCGGGACTCGGGCAGATACGCAGTATTTT
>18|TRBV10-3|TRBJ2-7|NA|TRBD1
CASSRRPGGAMGIYEQYF
TGTGCCAGCAGTCGCCGACCAGGGGGCGCAATGGGAATTTACGAGCAGTACTTC
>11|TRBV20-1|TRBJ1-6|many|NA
CSARGDSPLHF
TGCAGTGCTCGCGGGGATTCACCCCTCCACTTT
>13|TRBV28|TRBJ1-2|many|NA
CASRRTANYGYTF
TGTGCCAGCAGAAGGACAGCCAACTATGGCTACACCTTC
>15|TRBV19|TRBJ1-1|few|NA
CASDRSYGLNTEAFF
TGTGCCAGTGACAGGAGCTACGGGCTAAACACTGAAGCTTTCTTT
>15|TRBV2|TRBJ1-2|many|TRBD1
CASRTEQGGTYGYTF
TGTGCCAGCAGAACAGAACAGGGGGGCACCTATGGCTACACCTTC
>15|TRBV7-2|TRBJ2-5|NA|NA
CASSLGSTGLETQYF
TGTGCCAGCAGCTTAGGGTCTACAGGTTTAGAGACCCAGTACTTC
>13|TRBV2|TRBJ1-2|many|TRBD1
CASKGDRFYGYTF
TGTGCCAGCAAGGGGGACAGATTTTATGGCTACACCTTC
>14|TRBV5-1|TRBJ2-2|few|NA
CASSFRGSTGELFF
TGCGCCAGCAGCTTCAGAGGGAGTACCGGGGAGCTGTTTTTT
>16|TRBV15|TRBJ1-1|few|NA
CATSRGTAYGYTEAFF
TGTGCCACCAGCAGAGGGACAGCCTATGGCTACACTGAAGCTTTCTTT
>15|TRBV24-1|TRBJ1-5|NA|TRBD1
CATSAGQGANQPQHF
TGTGCCACCAGTGCGGGACAGGGGGCAAATCAGCCCCAGCATTTT
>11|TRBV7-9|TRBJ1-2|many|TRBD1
CASSDRVGYTF
TGTGCCAGCAGCGACAGGGTTGGCTACACCTTC
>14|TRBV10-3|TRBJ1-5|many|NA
CAISESTGREPQHF
TGTGCCATCAGTGAGTCGACGGGGCGGGAGCCCCAGCATTTT
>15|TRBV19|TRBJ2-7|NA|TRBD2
CASREAGSSPYEQYF
TGTGCCAGTCGCGAAGCGGGATCTAGCCCCTACGAGCAGTACTTC
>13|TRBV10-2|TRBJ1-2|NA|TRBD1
CASRQGAGYGYTF
TGCGCCAGCAGACAGGGGGCGGGTTATGGCTACACCTTC
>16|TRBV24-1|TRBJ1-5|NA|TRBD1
CASSLAGTGNGQPRHF
TGCGCCAGCAGCTTGGCCGGGACAGGGAACGGTCAGCCCCGGCATTTT
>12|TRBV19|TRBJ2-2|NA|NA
CASKRGTGELFF
TGTGCCAGTAAAAGGGGTACCGGGGAGCTGTTTTTT
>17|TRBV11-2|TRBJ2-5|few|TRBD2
CASSDLRLAVHQETQYF
TGTGCCAGCAGTGATCTCAGACTAGCGGTACACCAAGAGACCCAGTACTTC
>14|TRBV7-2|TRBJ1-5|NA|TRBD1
CASSVRTGNEPRHF
TGTGCCAGCAGCGTACGGACAGGGAACGAGCCCCGGCATTTT
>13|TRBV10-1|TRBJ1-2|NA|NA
CASSLESFYGYTF
TGTGCCAGCAGCCTAGAATCGTTCTATGGCTACACCTTC
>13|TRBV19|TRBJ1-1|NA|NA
CAWSEWANTEAFF
TGTGCCTGGAGTGAATGGGCAAACACTGAAGCTTTCTTT
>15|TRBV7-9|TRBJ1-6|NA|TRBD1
CASSDTGTVVWALHF
TGTGCCAGCAGCGACACCGGGACAGTCGTATGGGCCCTCCACTTT
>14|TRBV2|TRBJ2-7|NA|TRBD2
CASSRLAGGDERYF
TGTGCCAGCAGTCGACTAGCGGGAGGGGACGAGCGGTACTTC
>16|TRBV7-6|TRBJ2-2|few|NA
CASSLGTDANTGELFF
TGTGCCAGCAGCTTAGGAACGGACGCGAACACCGGGGAGCTGTTTTTT
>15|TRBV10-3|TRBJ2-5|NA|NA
CAISGNSGRQETQYF
TGTGCCATCAGTGGGAATAGCGGTCGACAAGAGACCCAGTACTTC
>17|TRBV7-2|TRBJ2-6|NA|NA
CASSLDKGYSGANVLTF
TGTGCCAGCAGCTTAGATAAGGGATACTCTGGGGCCAACGTCCTGACTTTC
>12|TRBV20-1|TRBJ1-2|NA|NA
CSADPGFFGYTF
TGCAGTGCTGACCCGGGATTTTTTGGCTACACCTTC
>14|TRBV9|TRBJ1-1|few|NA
CASSPGSRGAEAFF
TGTGCCAGCTCCCCCGGGTCCCGGGGGGCTGAAGCTTTCTTT
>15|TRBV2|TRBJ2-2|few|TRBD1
CASKTDRVDTGELFF
TGTGCCAGCAAGACTGACAGGGTGGACACCGGGGAGCTGTTTTTT
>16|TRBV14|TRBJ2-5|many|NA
CASSQDRKLLQETQYF
TGTGCCAGCAGCCAAGATCGGAAGCTCCTCCAAGAGACCCAGTACTTC
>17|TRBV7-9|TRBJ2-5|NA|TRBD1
CASRKRDRGPRGETQHF
TGTGCCAGCCGAAAGAGGGACAGGGGGCCTCGTGGTGAGACCCAGCACTTC
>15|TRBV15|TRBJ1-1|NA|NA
CATSRVRGMNTEAFF
TGTGCCACCAGCAGAGTTAGGGGAATGAACACTGAAGCTTTCTTT